The following is a TCR beta chain sequence with its context. V lost 0 bases, J lost 5 bases, and 11 bases lay in between. CDR1 and CDR2 from the germline V gene are SNHLY and FYNNEI. This CDR3 is 14 amino acids long. Sequencing was performed with immunoSEQ multiplex PCR; in TCRdb, only in-frame clones are kept and a portion is missing. The top ten hold 3% to 3.5% of the sample, which has about 110,000 clones, around 82% seen once. The data are from a study of cytomegalovirus exposure and HLA in healthy donors. The source is a young woman in good health and CMV-seronegative. J is TRBJ2-7 and V is TRBV2; D gene ambiguous. The sample was PBMCs. The CDR3 bases are TGTGCCAGCAGTGAAGCCCCCCCTGGAGACGAGCAGTACTTC. The encoded protein is CASSEAPPGDEQYF. Full variable domain (outside the CDR3, taken from reference TRBV2 and TRBJ2-7): EPEVTQTPSHQVTQMGQEVILRCVPISNHLYFYWYRQILGQKVEFLVSFYNNEISEKSEIFDDQFSVERPDGSNFTLKIRSTKLEDSAMYFCASSEAPPGDEQYFGPGTRLTVT.